Listed below are T cell receptor beta chains from one sample, sequenced in a study of cytomegalovirus exposure and HLA in healthy donors. TCRdb's copy holds only in-frame clones and misses some; the assay was immunoSEQ multiplex PCR. The table lists roughly 160,000 clones, approximately 76% of them singletons. Sequenced: PBMCs. The receptors shown here come from a man aged 60 to 69 in good health and CMV-seronegative. Each CDR3 is given with its conserved first and last residue. The D gene is left open where the match is weak. The size field is filled for only some rows; it gives once, few, many or a size class.

V gene: TRBV7-2
J gene: TRBJ2-3
clone size: NA
D gene: NA
CDR3 protein: CASSLGIRWASTDTQYF
CDR3 DNA: TGTGCCAGCAGCTTAGGTATACGGTGGGCTAGCACAGATACGCAGTATTTT

V gene: TRBV5-4
J gene: TRBJ2-7
clone size: NA
D gene: NA
CDR3 protein: CASSVQGLDEQYF
CDR3 DNA: TGTGCCAGCAGCGTACAGGGTCTGGACGAGCAGTACTTC

V gene: TRBV28
J gene: TRBJ2-2
clone size: NA
D gene: NA
CDR3 protein: CASSFLQGKGTGELFF
CDR3 DNA: TGTGCCAGCAGTTTCCTCCAGGGTAAAGGCACCGGGGAGCTGTTTTTT

V gene: TRBV27
J gene: TRBJ1-2
clone size: NA
D gene: NA
CDR3 protein: CASRPAGSAYGYTF
CDR3 DNA: TGTGCCAGCCGCCCCGCGGGGTCCGCCTATGGCTACACCTTC

V gene: TRBV28
J gene: TRBJ2-5
clone size: NA
D gene: NA
CDR3 protein: CASSLYREETQYF
CDR3 DNA: TGTGCCAGCAGTTTATATAGGGAGGAGACCCAGTACTTC

V gene: TRBV7-2
J gene: TRBJ1-1
clone size: NA
D gene: NA
CDR3 protein: CASSLQQGINTEAFF
CDR3 DNA: TGTGCCAGCAGCTTACAACAGGGTATAAACACTGAAGCTTTCTTT

V gene: TRBV19
J gene: TRBJ1-1
clone size: NA
D gene: NA
CDR3 protein: CASRRQENTEAFF
CDR3 DNA: TGTGCCAGTAGGCGACAGGAGAACACTGAAGCTTTCTTT

V gene: TRBV5-6
J gene: TRBJ2-3
clone size: NA
D gene: NA
CDR3 protein: CASSRGWTDTQYF
CDR3 DNA: TGTGCCAGCAGCCGAGGCTGGACAGATACGCAGTATTTT

V gene: TRBV6-4
J gene: TRBJ2-7
clone size: NA
D gene: NA
CDR3 protein: CASSEWQGPYEQYF
CDR3 DNA: TGTGCCAGCAGTGAGTGGCAGGGTCCGTACGAGCAGTACTTC

V gene: TRBV5-1
J gene: TRBJ2-3
clone size: NA
D gene: NA
CDR3 protein: CASSSLLAQGGGTQYF
CDR3 DNA: TGCGCCAGCAGCTCTCTCCTAGCGCAAGGGGGGGGTACGCAGTATTTT

V gene: TRBV29-1
J gene: TRBJ2-5
clone size: few
D gene: NA
CDR3 protein: CSVERQEQETQYF
CDR3 DNA: TGCAGCGTTGAGAGACAGGAGCAAGAGACCCAGTACTTC

V gene: TRBV4-2
J gene: TRBJ2-3
clone size: NA
D gene: NA
CDR3 protein: CASSQATAGSGTDTQYF
CDR3 DNA: TGTGCCAGCAGCCAAGCAACGGCGGGGTCGGGCACAGATACGCAGTATTTT

V gene: TRBV7-9
J gene: TRBJ1-4
clone size: NA
D gene: TRBD1
CDR3 protein: CASSPLTGVQVKLFF
CDR3 DNA: TGTGCCAGCAGCCCCCTGACAGGGGTTCAAGTAAAACTGTTTTTT

V gene: TRBV28
J gene: TRBJ1-2
clone size: NA
D gene: TRBD1
CDR3 protein: CASRSQTGVYGYTF
CDR3 DNA: TGTGCCAGCAGGAGCCAAACAGGGGTCTATGGCTACACCTTC

V gene: TRBV6-1
J gene: TRBJ2-7
clone size: medium-sized
D gene: TRBD2
CDR3 protein: CASSVEPSGGYEQYF
CDR3 DNA: TGTGCCAGCAGTGTCGAGCCTAGCGGGGGATACGAGCAGTACTTC

V gene: TRBV30
J gene: TRBJ1-4
clone size: NA
D gene: TRBD1
CDR3 protein: CAWNRDRVGEKLFF
CDR3 DNA: TGTGCCTGGAATCGGGACAGGGTGGGGGAAAAACTGTTTTTT

V gene: TRBV7-2
J gene: TRBJ1-3
clone size: NA
D gene: TRBD1
CDR3 protein: CASSRGGTGGNTIYF
CDR3 DNA: TGTGCCAGCAGTAGAGGAGGGACAGGGGGAAACACCATATATTTT

V gene: TRBV7-8
J gene: TRBJ2-7
clone size: NA
D gene: TRBD2
CDR3 protein: CASSTRLADEQYF
CDR3 DNA: TGTGCCAGCAGCACCCGACTAGCGGACGAGCAGTACTTC

V gene: TRBV6-5
J gene: TRBJ1-4
clone size: NA
D gene: NA
CDR3 protein: CASRPGSTNEKLFF
CDR3 DNA: TGTGCCAGCAGGCCGGGGTCAACTAATGAAAAACTGTTTTTT

V gene: TRBV7-6
J gene: TRBJ2-5
clone size: NA
D gene: TRBD1
CDR3 protein: CASSLGQGLRETQYF
CDR3 DNA: TGTGCCAGCAGTCTCGGACAGGGTTTAAGAGAGACCCAGTACTTC

V gene: TRBV28
J gene: TRBJ1-2
clone size: NA
D gene: NA
CDR3 protein: CASARAREVGYTF
CDR3 DNA: TGTGCCAGCGCGAGAGCGAGGGAGGTCGGCTACACCTTC

V gene: TRBV30
J gene: TRBJ2-6
clone size: NA
D gene: NA
CDR3 protein: CAWSGTVSGANVLTF
CDR3 DNA: TGTGCCTGGAGTGGCACGGTCTCTGGGGCCAACGTCCTGACTTTC

V gene: TRBV28
J gene: TRBJ2-3
clone size: few
D gene: TRBD1
CDR3 protein: CASSRDSRTDTQYF
CDR3 DNA: TGTGCCAGCAGCAGGGACAGTCGCACAGATACGCAGTATTTT

V gene: TRBV2
J gene: TRBJ1-5
clone size: NA
D gene: TRBD1
CDR3 protein: CASSPQDRGLQPQHF
CDR3 DNA: TGTGCCAGCAGTCCCCAGGACAGGGGGCTCCAGCCCCAGCATTTT

V gene: TRBV4-3
J gene: TRBJ2-4
clone size: NA
D gene: NA
CDR3 protein: CASSQDGRDGKNIQYF
CDR3 DNA: TGCGCCAGCAGCCAAGACGGGAGAGACGGCAAAAACATTCAGTACTTC

V gene: TRBV7-3
J gene: TRBJ2-3
clone size: once
D gene: NA
CDR3 protein: CASTPGYSTDTQYF
CDR3 DNA: TGTGCCAGCACCCCGGGATATAGCACAGATACGCAGTATTTT

V gene: TRBV29-1
J gene: TRBJ2-3
clone size: NA
D gene: TRBD2
CDR3 protein: CSTARLAGGTDTQYF
CDR3 DNA: TGCAGCACTGCACGACTAGCGGGAGGGACAGATACGCAGTATTTT

V gene: TRBV29-1
J gene: TRBJ2-3
clone size: NA
D gene: NA
CDR3 protein: CSVENPTSTDTQYF
CDR3 DNA: TGCAGCGTTGAAAACCCGACTAGCACAGATACGCAGTATTTT

V gene: TRBV7-3
J gene: TRBJ1-5
clone size: NA
D gene: TRBD1
CDR3 protein: CASSRTGGRSDQPQHF
CDR3 DNA: TGTGCCAGCAGCAGGACAGGGGGCCGGAGCGATCAGCCCCAGCATTTT

V gene: TRBV10-3
J gene: TRBJ1-1
clone size: NA
D gene: NA
CDR3 protein: CAISDPAGENTEAFF
CDR3 DNA: TGTGCCATCAGTGACCCCGCGGGGGAGAACACTGAAGCTTTCTTT